Sequencing of this TCR beta chain was carried out in a study of T cells in Graves' hyperthyroidism and ophthalmopathy. In this sample, this clonotype turned up many times. What was amplified from RNA transcripts were TCR beta CDR3 regions. Primed by the HTBI set, a first-round RT-PCR was run on the TCR CDR3. TCRdb re-called the multiplex PCR reads with MiXCR, one entry per CDR3 protein. The data hold a few hundred thousand distinct CDR3 sequences, with approximately 15% observed a single time. Germline loops: CDR1 LGHNT, CDR2 FRNRAP. V was clipped by 1 base and J by 2 bases, with 0 bases between them. There are 11 residues in the CDR3.

The J gene is TRBJ2-7, the V gene TRBV12-5; D call uncertain. The receptor's source is a woman aged 25 to 39 with Graves' hyperthyroidism that later progressed to Graves' ophthalmopathy. Sequences were obtained from blood. The CDR3 loop reads CASGLAYEQYF. CDR3 DNA sequence: TGTGCTAGTGGTTTGGCCTACGAGCAGTACTTC.